These 2 T cell receptor beta chains were sequenced from one sample in a study of post-analysis software for immune sequencing data. No antigens are known for them. Libraries were made from TCR beta cDNA, and they carried unique molecular identifiers. TCRdb recomputed calls from the PCR reads with MiXCR, one row per CDR3 protein. The sample has some 690,000 distinct CDR3 sequences, just under 30% seen once. General study results and limits: Roughly 5 TRBV segments, TRBV5-6, TRBV5-1 and TRBV20-1 among them, were found more frequent in patients than controls.

Sequenced material: blood. These receptors all stem from a girl under 18 with multiple sclerosis.

The chain combines TRBV3-1 with TRBJ2-1; 11 bases align to TRBD2. Germline CDR1 reads LGHDT; CDR2 reads YNNKEL (reference sequence). This CDR3 is built from 19 residues. V gave up 4 bases and J gave up 0 bases; unmatched junction bases: 11. CDR3 in amino acids: CASSPSRASGGPSYNEQFF. For the CDR3, the DNA is TGTGCCAGCAGCCCCAGTCGGGCTAGCGGGGGGCCCTCCTACAATGAGCAGTTCTTC.

This clonotype was seen a handful of times. This chain's CDR3 is CASSASSRKNTEAFF. For the CDR3, the DNA is TGTGCCAGCAGCGCCTCATCACGAAAAAACACTGAAGCTTTCTTT. The rearrangement uses TRBV9 and TRBJ1-1, with D uncertain. CDR3 size: 15 residues. The ends were cut back, 3 bases at V and 2 bases at J, with 14 bases in the middle. Germline V gives CDR1 SGDLS, CDR2 YYNGEE.